This T cell receptor beta chain was observed in a study of post-analysis software for immune sequencing data. About the study: Relapsing-remitting, secondary progressive and progressive-relapsing forms of multiple sclerosis all featured among disease courses. Findings and caveats of the study: Multiple sclerosis was associated with a significant reduction in normalized Chao1 diversity relative to controls. With F measure, samples from one preparation batch clustered together strongly.

Unique molecular identifiers featured in each of the TCR beta cDNA libraries. When 1 to 10 million T cells were used, they gave roughly 490,000 cDNA molecules. TCRdb passed the PCR reads through MiXCR, listing each CDR3 protein once. The table shows around 700,000 distinct CDR3 sequences, with approximately 59% occurring only once. A few counts support this clonotype. Its antigen is not known. The sample was blood. The TCR originated in a girl under 10 years old with multiple sclerosis.

The CDR3 spells CASSLESAYNEQFF. DNA of the CDR3: TGTGCCAGCAGCTTAGAATCCGCTTACAATGAGCAGTTCTTC. The V call is TRBV11-2, the J call TRBJ2-1; D is unresolved. Trimming removed 0 bases at V and 4 bases at J, with 7 bases between. CDR1 is SGHAT, CDR2 FQNNGV, per germline. The CDR3 is made up of 14 amino acids.